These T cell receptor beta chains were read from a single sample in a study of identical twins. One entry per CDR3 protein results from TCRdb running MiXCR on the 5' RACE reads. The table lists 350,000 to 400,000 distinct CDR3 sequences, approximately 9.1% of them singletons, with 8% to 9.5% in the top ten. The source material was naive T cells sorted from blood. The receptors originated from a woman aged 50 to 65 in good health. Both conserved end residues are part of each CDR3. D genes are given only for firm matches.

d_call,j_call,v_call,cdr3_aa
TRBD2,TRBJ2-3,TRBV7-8,CASSVRTRMGSTDTQYF
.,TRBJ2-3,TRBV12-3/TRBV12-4,CASSLKGRDPWLQYF
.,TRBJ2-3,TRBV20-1,CSAILGGVSTDTQYF
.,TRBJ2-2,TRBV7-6,CASSSQQVAGELFF
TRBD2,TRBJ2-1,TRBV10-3,CAITWTSGGDYNEQFF
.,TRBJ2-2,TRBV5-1,CASQGAANTGELFF
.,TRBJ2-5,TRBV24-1,CATSDLWAPETQYF
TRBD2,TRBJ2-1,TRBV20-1,CSAGSEGLAGLHEQFF
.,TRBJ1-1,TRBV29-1,CSVVVSTAAFF
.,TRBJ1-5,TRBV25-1,CASSEPGIHQPQHF
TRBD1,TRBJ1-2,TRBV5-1,CASSIGQGVEGYTF
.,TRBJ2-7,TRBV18,CASSPPIVSAQPPYEQYF
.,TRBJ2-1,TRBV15,CATSSPGLDKRGEQFF
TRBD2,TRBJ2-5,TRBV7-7,CASSLSGRAAETQYF
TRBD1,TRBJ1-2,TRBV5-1,CASSFGDSRGYTF
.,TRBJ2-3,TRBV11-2,CAAKAKDTQYF
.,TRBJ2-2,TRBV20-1,CSARGPTGELFF
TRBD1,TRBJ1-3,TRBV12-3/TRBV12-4,CASSLDRANTIYF
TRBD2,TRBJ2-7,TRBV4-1,CASSQEASGNSYEQYF
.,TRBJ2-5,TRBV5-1,CASSPPTSGTTRIGTQYF
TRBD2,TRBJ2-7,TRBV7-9,CASSVSGSMDEQYF
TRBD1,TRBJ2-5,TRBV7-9,CASSLPGQGLRETQYF
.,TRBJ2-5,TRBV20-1,CSATGFQETQYF
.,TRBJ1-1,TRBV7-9,CASSLATGRTHEAFF
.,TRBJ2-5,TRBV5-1,CASSSDTYQETQYF
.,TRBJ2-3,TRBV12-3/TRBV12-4,CASSLVDTQYF
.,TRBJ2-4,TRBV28,CASSPGERKNIQYF
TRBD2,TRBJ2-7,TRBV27,CASSSLDGGGEQYF
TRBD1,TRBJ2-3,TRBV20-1,CSGGRGLNVFADTQYF
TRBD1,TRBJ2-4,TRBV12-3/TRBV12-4,CASTSPVGQAQNIQYF
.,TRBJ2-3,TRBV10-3,CAIGRNTDTQYF
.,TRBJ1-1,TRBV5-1,CASSLAGKENRKNTEAFF
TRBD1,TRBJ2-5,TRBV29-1,CSVQGAQETQYF
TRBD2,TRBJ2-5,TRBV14,CASSRSGRAPETQYF
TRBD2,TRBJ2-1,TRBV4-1,CASSQIAGTRGNEQFF
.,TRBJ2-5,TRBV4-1,CASSPSGLGTQYF
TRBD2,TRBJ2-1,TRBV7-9,CASTPRTSVYNEQFF
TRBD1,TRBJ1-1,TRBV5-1,CASSLRWQGAEAFF
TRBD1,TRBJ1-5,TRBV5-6,CASSFDRGGSQPQHF
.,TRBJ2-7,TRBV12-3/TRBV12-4,CASSPNQLYEQYF